A single TCR beta chain is shown here with its context. Its antigen is unidentified. Assay: immunoSEQ multiplex PCR; the TCRdb copy retains only in-frame clones and omits some. The sample contains approximately 100,000 clones, over 90% of which appear only once. The data originate from a study of siplizumab effects on memory and regulatory T cells. Study-wide findings and caveats: Fewer alloreactive sequences mapped to unstimulated CD4+ memory cells under siplizumab. Treg-derived clones made up an average of around 75% of mappable alloreactive CD4+ clones with siplizumab and 26.9% in controls. The authors mapped only a minor fraction of alloreactive clones to unstimulated subsets. For siplizumab cultures, the suppressive function of their proliferating Tregs was not confirmed.

The sequenced material came from Tregs sorted from blood. This clonotype was obtained from a human donor in good health.

This CDR3 reads CASSIGDIYGYTF. The CDR3 bases are TGTGCCAGTAGTATTGGTGACATCTATGGCTACACCTTC. The V call is TRBV19, the J call TRBJ1-2, with no clear D. This CDR3 contains 13 residues. Trimming pared 3 bases from V and 4 bases from J, leaving 9 bases between. Germline V gene lookup returns CDR1 LNHDA and CDR2 SQIVND (reference sequence).